One sample yielded the 18 T cell receptor beta chains listed below, sequenced in a study of shared clonotypes between healthy human individuals. TCRdb's table, derived via immunoSEQ multiplex PCR, lists solely in-frame clones and lacks some. There are 550,000 to 800,000 clones in the sample; around two thirds occur only once, and approximately 1.8% lies in the top ten. Sequencing was carried out using memory CD4+ T cells sorted from blood. Subset here: CD45RA-negative fraction. The receptors were sampled from a woman aged 30 to 39 in good health.

The table lists this clone with many counts. The chain joins TRBV6-4 to TRBJ2-2; no definite D call. The V end was cut by 6 bases, the J end by 3 bases, with 14 bases between. Per germline, CDR1 MRHNA and CDR2 SNTAGT. The CDR3 runs to 15 residues. CDR3 residues: CASRTDSSDTGELFF. CDR3 bases: TGTGCCAGCAGAACAGACTCGAGTGACACCGGGGAGCTGTTTTTT.

The rearrangement uses TRBV6-6 and TRBJ2-4; TRBD1 matches at 7 bases. V lost 4 bases to trimming and J lost 5 bases; unmatched junction nucleotides: 5. This CDR3 contains 14 residues. Germline V gives CDR1 MNHNY, CDR2 SVGAGI (reference sequence). CDR3 in amino acids: CASSSGTVQNIQYF. DNA of the CDR3: TGTGCCAGCAGTTCCGGGACAGTCCAAAACATTCAGTACTTC.

This chain uses TRBV2 with TRBJ2-7; 8 nucleotides line up with TRBD1. The CDR3 runs 12 residues. Germline V gives CDR1 SNHLY, CDR2 FYNNEI. V was pared by 7 bases and J by 6 bases, with 5 bases of the junction left unmatched. CDR3 sequence reads: CASNGQGGEQYF. The CDR3 DNA reads TGTGCCAGCAACGGACAGGGTGGCGAGCAGTACTTC.

The chain carries TRBV7-6 and TRBJ2-1; D possibly corresponds to TRBD2 (5 bases). There are 14 residues in the CDR3. The V end was cut by 1 base, the J end by 4 bases, with 8 bases between. CDR1 SGHVS and CDR2 FNYEAQ come from the germline V gene. As DNA, the CDR3 is TGTGCCAGCAGCTTAGGACTAAAATACAATGAGCAGTTCTTC. It yields the protein CASSLGLKYNEQFF.

The rearrangement links TRBV29-1 to TRBJ1-5; D gene ambiguous. V lost 4 bases and J 3 bases, leaving 10 bases between the germline ends. Germline loops: CDR1 SQVTM, CDR2 ANQGSEA. This CDR3 region has 13 residues. This chain's CDR3 is CSVGTAHNQPQHF. The CDR3 DNA sequence: TGCAGCGTTGGTACAGCACACAATCAGCCCCAGCATTTT.

The chain employs TRBV5-1 and TRBJ2-7; TRBD2 matches at 13 bases. Germline V gene sequence: CDR1 SGHRS, CDR2 YFSETQ. The V gene end was trimmed by 4 bases and the J gene end by 3 bases; junction bases not matched to a gene: 7. The CDR3 sequence is 16 residues long. The CDR3 coding sequence is TGCGCCAGCAGCCCGAGGGGGACTAGCGGGGTCTACGAGCAGTACTTC. Translation: CASSPRGTSGVYEQYF.

This clone was observed once. The chain employs TRBV28 and TRBJ2-3, with TRBD2 matching over 8 bases. CDR3 length: 13 amino acids. CDR1 is MDHEN, CDR2 SYDVKM, per germline. V gave up 7 bases and J gave up 2 bases; unmatched junction bases: 2. CDR3 protein: CASISGTTDTQYF. The DNA for the CDR3 is TGTGCCAGCATTAGCGGGACCACAGATACGCAGTATTTT.

A single count supports this clone. The rearrangement joins TRBV7-9 to TRBJ1-2; maybe TRBD1 (5 bases). V was shortened by 10 bases and J by 4 bases, with 19 bases between the two germline ends. Germline CDR1 SEHNR, CDR2 FQNEAQ (reference sequence). This CDR3 is built from 14 residues. The DNA of the CDR3 is TGTGCCACCACAGGCGGCGCCTGGAGCTATGGCTACACCTTC. Residues: CATTGGAWSYGYTF.

This clone has at least ten counts. The chain couples TRBV10-1 to TRBJ1-1, with a possible D match to TRBD1 (6 bases). V shed 6 bases and J shed 5 bases, with 16 bases lying between them. Germline V lookup: CDR1 WNHNN, CDR2 SYGVQD (reference sequence). This CDR3 region has 14 residues. The CDR3 sequence: CASSANRAGTEAFF. CDR3 in DNA: TGCGCCAGCAGCGCAAACAGGGCTGGTACTGAAGCTTTCTTT.

The chain links TRBV10-2 to TRBJ1-1; 7 positions agree with TRBD1. CDR3 length equals 15 residues. Germline V CDR1 and CDR2: WSHSY, SAAADI. Trimming at V came to 1 base and at J to 0 bases, leaving 2 bases not matched to a gene. CDR3 region: CASSEYGQVNTEAFF. In nucleotides, the CDR3 is TGCGCCAGCAGTGAGTATGGACAGGTGAACACTGAAGCTTTCTTT.

The V gene is TRBV5-1, the J gene TRBJ2-3; 10 bases align to TRBD2. The V gene's germline CDR1 is SGHRS and CDR2 YFSETQ. V shed 0 bases and J 5 bases; nucleotides not matched to a gene: 6. This CDR3 region has 16 residues. The CDR3 region has the DNA TGCGCCAGCAGCTTGGTTCTAGCGGGAGTGGTAGATACGCAGTATTTT. Translation: CASSLVLAGVVDTQYF.

This chain uses TRBV28 with TRBJ2-7; TRBD2 is a possible D gene (6 bases). V shed 5 bases and J shed 7 bases, with 24 bases lying between them. Germline-derived CDR1 and CDR2 are MDHEN and SYDVKM. CDR3 length equals 16 residues. The CDR3 reads CASSTHGPSGGREQYF. The CDR3 bases are TGTGCCAGCAGTACACACGGACCTTCCGGAGGGCGGGAGCAGTACTTC.

V and J are TRBV5-1 and TRBJ1-1, with TRBD1 matching 7 bases. The CDR3 has 14 residues. CDR1 and CDR2 from the germline V gene are SGHRS and YFSETQ. With 1 base clipped from V and 3 bases from J, the junction kept 3 bases outside the gene matches. CDR3 protein: CASSLRGRDTEAFF. Written as DNA, the CDR3 is TGCGCCAGCAGCTTGAGGGGGCGCGACACTGAAGCTTTCTTT.

The genes are TRBV18 and TRBJ1-2; 7 bases are a match to TRBD1. The V gene end was trimmed by 4 bases and the J gene end by 3 bases; junction bases not matched to a gene: 2. CDR3 length equals 13 residues. Germline V gene data show CDR1 as KGHSH and CDR2 as LQKENI. CDR3 sequence: CASSRGTDYGYTF. The CDR3 coding sequence is TGTGCCAGCTCACGTGGGACAGACTATGGCTACACCTTC.

This sequence joins TRBV11-3 and TRBJ2-2; 7 nucleotides align to TRBD1. This CDR3 contains 15 residues. The germline V gene has CDR1 SGHNT and CDR2 YENEEA. Germline trimming cut 1 base from V and 4 bases from J; bases unmatched to any gene: 3. The CDR3 coding sequence is TGTGCCAGCAGCTTAGTGGGACAGCTCACCGGGGAGCTGTTTTTT. Residues: CASSLVGQLTGELFF.

V usage is TRBV7-9 and J usage is TRBJ2-5; TRBD1 is a possible D gene (5 bases). This CDR3 is built from 15 residues. V lost 1 base and J 3 bases, leaving 12 bases between the germline ends. Germline V lookup: CDR1 SEHNR, CDR2 FQNEAQ (reference sequence). CDR3 amino acids: CASSLGTMQKETQYF. CDR3 nucleotide sequence: TGTGCCAGCAGCTTAGGGACAATGCAAAAAGAGACCCAGTACTTC.

The chain joins TRBV19 to TRBJ1-2, with 8 bases identical to TRBD1. CDR1 and CDR2 from the germline V gene are LNHDA and SQIVND (reference sequence). J lost 3 bases, V lost 10 bases, and 10 bases had no gene match. The CDR3 length is 14 residues. CDR3 bases: TGTGCCACCCCGAACCCGACAGGGGACTATGGCTACACCTTC. Translation: CATPNPTGDYGYTF.

The rearrangement links TRBV7-2 to TRBJ1-1; TRBD1 might be the D (6 bases). There are 15 residues in the CDR3. V was pared by 3 bases and J by 4 bases, with 15 bases between. The germline V gene encodes CDR1 SGHTA and CDR2 FQGNSA. CDR3: CASSFRAGVGTEAFF. In DNA form, the CDR3 reads TGTGCCAGCAGCTTCCGGGCAGGGGTGGGCACTGAAGCTTTCTTT. Looking up the rest from reference TRBV7-2 and TRBJ1-1 gives the full variable domain: GAGVSQSPSNKVTEKGKDVELRCDPISGHTALYWYRQSLGQGLEFLIYFQGNSAPDKSGLPSDRFSAERTGGSVSTLTIQRTQQEDSAVYLCASSFRAGVGTEAFFGQGTRLTVV.